The rows below give T cell receptor beta chains drawn from one sample of a study of cytomegalovirus exposure and HLA in healthy donors. Data came from immunoSEQ multiplex PCR; TCRdb stores just in-frame clones and leaves some out. The listing contains 150,000 or so clones. The specimen sequenced was PBMCs. The receptors derive from a woman between 18 and 29 years old in good health and CMV-seronegative. The CDR3 runs from the conserved cysteine through the conserved F or W. Fields, in order: V gene, D gene, J gene, CDR3 protein, CDR3 DNA. A D gene is named only where the DNA matches it firmly.

v_gene: TRBV5-1; d_gene: NA; j_gene: TRBJ2-3; CDR3aa: CASSLYSPDTQYF; CDR3nt: TGCGCCAGCAGCCTGTATAGCCCAGATACGCAGTATTTT
v_gene: TRBV19; d_gene: TRBD1; j_gene: TRBJ1-5; CDR3aa: CASTGQGYGNQPQHF; CDR3nt: TGTGCCAGTACGGGACAGGGATATGGGAATCAGCCCCAGCATTTT
v_gene: TRBV14; d_gene: NA; j_gene: TRBJ1-2; CDR3aa: CASSQARMYGYTF; CDR3nt: TGTGCCAGCAGCCAAGCCAGGATGTATGGCTACACCTTC
v_gene: TRBV6-6; d_gene: NA; j_gene: TRBJ2-1; CDR3aa: CASSYSIPLENEQFF; CDR3nt: TGTGCCAGCAGTTACTCGATCCCACTAGAAAATGAGCAGTTCTTC
v_gene: TRBV30; d_gene: NA; j_gene: TRBJ2-7; CDR3aa: CAWSGGAHEHF; CDR3nt: TGTGCCTGGAGTGGAGGAGCCCACGAACACTTC
v_gene: TRBV7-2; d_gene: NA; j_gene: TRBJ1-1; CDR3aa: CASSLGQANTEAFF; CDR3nt: TGTGCCAGCAGCTTAGGACAGGCGAACACTGAAGCTTTCTTT
v_gene: TRBV7-2; d_gene: NA; j_gene: TRBJ2-5; CDR3aa: CASSLSLGEETQYF; CDR3nt: TGTGCCAGCAGCTTATCGCTGGGCGAGGAGACCCAGTACTTC
v_gene: TRBV30; d_gene: NA; j_gene: TRBJ2-1; CDR3aa: CASSRRGSNYNEQFF; CDR3nt: TGTGCCTCCTCTAGACGAGGATCAAACTACAATGAGCAGTTCTTC
v_gene: TRBV6-1; d_gene: NA; j_gene: TRBJ2-1; CDR3aa: CASSEKFEDREYNEQFF; CDR3nt: TGTGCCAGCAGTGAAAAGTTTGAGGACCGGGAGTACAATGAGCAGTTCTTC
v_gene: TRBV5-1; d_gene: TRBD2; j_gene: TRBJ2-1; CDR3aa: CASSLGLAGSSYNEQFF; CDR3nt: TGCGCCAGCAGCCTAGGACTAGCGGGTAGCTCCTACAATGAGCAGTTCTTC
v_gene: TRBV5-1; d_gene: NA; j_gene: TRBJ2-3; CDR3aa: CASSLLFRTSTDTQYF; CDR3nt: TGCGCCAGCAGCTTGTTATTCAGGACTAGCACAGATACGCAGTATTTT
v_gene: TRBV6-5; d_gene: TRBD1; j_gene: TRBJ1-1; CDR3aa: CASGSWDRGYTEAFF; CDR3nt: TGTGCCAGCGGCTCCTGGGACAGGGGTTACACTGAAGCTTTCTTT
v_gene: TRBV19; d_gene: NA; j_gene: TRBJ2-1; CDR3aa: CASSLSDNEQFF; CDR3nt: TGTGCCAGTAGTCTTTCTGACAATGAGCAGTTCTTC
v_gene: TRBV5-4; d_gene: TRBD1; j_gene: TRBJ1-1; CDR3aa: CASSLPGQSNTEAFF; CDR3nt: TGTGCCAGCAGCCTACCGGGACAGTCGAACACTGAAGCTTTCTTT
v_gene: TRBV5-6; d_gene: NA; j_gene: TRBJ2-4; CDR3aa: CASSTWMEKNIQYF; CDR3nt: TGTGCCAGCAGCACTTGGATGGAGAAAAACATTCAGTACTTC
v_gene: TRBV5-1; d_gene: NA; j_gene: TRBJ1-1; CDR3aa: CASSLDIRSTEAFF; CDR3nt: TGCGCCAGCAGCTTGGATATCAGATCCACTGAAGCTTTCTTT
v_gene: TRBV19; d_gene: NA; j_gene: TRBJ2-1; CDR3aa: CASTEGGLGHYNEQFF; CDR3nt: TGTGCCAGTACCGAGGGTGGACTTGGGCACTACAATGAGCAGTTCTTC
v_gene: TRBV27; d_gene: NA; j_gene: TRBJ2-7; CDR3aa: CASKPDSDSYEQYF; CDR3nt: TGTGCCAGCAAACCGGACAGCGACTCCTACGAGCAGTACTTC
v_gene: TRBV11-2; d_gene: NA; j_gene: TRBJ2-7; CDR3aa: CASSLGHSSYEQYF; CDR3nt: TGTGCCAGCAGCTTAGGACACAGTAGCTACGAGCAGTACTTC
v_gene: TRBV15; d_gene: NA; j_gene: TRBJ2-6; CDR3aa: CATSRAVISGANVLTF; CDR3nt: TGTGCCACCAGCAGAGCAGTGATCTCTGGGGCCAACGTCCTGACTTTC
v_gene: TRBV7-9; d_gene: NA; j_gene: TRBJ2-1; CDR3aa: CASSLEAVSAWGQFF; CDR3nt: TGTGCCAGCAGCTTAGAAGCGGTCTCGGCTTGGGGGCAGTTCTTC
v_gene: TRBV7-2; d_gene: TRBD2; j_gene: TRBJ2-1; CDR3aa: CASSLGPAGGQFNEQFF; CDR3nt: TGTGCCAGCAGCTTAGGGCCAGCGGGAGGGCAGTTCAATGAGCAGTTCTTC
v_gene: TRBV6-5; d_gene: TRBD2; j_gene: TRBJ2-1; CDR3aa: CASSALAGAYNEQFF; CDR3nt: TGTGCCAGCAGTGCACTAGCGGGAGCCTACAATGAGCAGTTCTTC
v_gene: TRBV5-1; d_gene: NA; j_gene: TRBJ2-1; CDR3aa: CASSLVAGTYNEQFF; CDR3nt: TGCGCCAGCAGCTTGGTGGCTGGTACCTACAATGAGCAGTTCTTC
v_gene: TRBV7-2; d_gene: TRBD2; j_gene: TRBJ2-3; CDR3aa: CASSPGVAGGEDTQYF; CDR3nt: TGTGCCAGCAGCCCCGGGGTAGCGGGAGGGGAGGATACGCAGTATTTT
v_gene: TRBV7-3; d_gene: TRBD1; j_gene: TRBJ1-1; CDR3aa: CASSLGRQGMNTEAFF; CDR3nt: TGTGCCAGCAGCTTGGGACGACAGGGGATGAACACTGAAGCTTTCTTT
v_gene: TRBV6-1; d_gene: TRBD2; j_gene: TRBJ2-7; CDR3aa: CASSELGTSGAYEQYF; CDR3nt: TGTGCCAGCAGTGAACTGGGGACTAGCGGAGCTTACGAGCAGTACTTC
v_gene: TRBV6-6; d_gene: TRBD1; j_gene: TRBJ1-5; CDR3aa: CASSAGQDNQPQHF; CDR3nt: TGTGCCAGCAGTGCGGGACAGGATAATCAGCCCCAGCATTTT
v_gene: TRBV30; d_gene: TRBD2; j_gene: TRBJ2-1; CDR3aa: CAWLSGRDFYNEQFF; CDR3nt: TGTGCCTGGCTCAGCGGGAGAGATTTCTACAATGAGCAGTTCTTC
v_gene: TRBV2; d_gene: TRBD2; j_gene: TRBJ2-5; CDR3aa: CASKQTSGSGETQYF; CDR3nt: TGTGCCAGCAAGCAGACTAGCGGGAGTGGAGAGACCCAGTACTTC
v_gene: TRBV4-3; d_gene: TRBD1; j_gene: TRBJ1-2; CDR3aa: CASSLRTGTNYGYTF; CDR3nt: TGCGCCAGCAGCCTGAGGACAGGGACTAACTATGGCTACACCTTC
v_gene: TRBV5-5; d_gene: NA; j_gene: TRBJ2-3; CDR3aa: CASSLARTTTSTDTQYF; CDR3nt: TGTGCCAGCAGCTTGGCCCGGACAACAACTAGCACAGATACGCAGTATTTT
v_gene: TRBV4-1; d_gene: TRBD2; j_gene: TRBJ2-5; CDR3aa: CASSQDRSGGTGTQYF; CDR3nt: TGCGCCAGCAGCCAAGATCGCAGCGGGGGCACGGGGACCCAGTACTTC
v_gene: TRBV9; d_gene: TRBD2; j_gene: TRBJ2-5; CDR3aa: CASSAGTSGGGETQYF; CDR3nt: TGTGCCAGCAGCGCCGGGACTAGCGGGGGAGGCGAGACCCAGTACTTC
v_gene: TRBV19; d_gene: NA; j_gene: TRBJ1-1; CDR3aa: CASTYSGHFTEAFF; CDR3nt: TGTGCCAGTACCTATTCTGGACATTTCACTGAAGCTTTCTTT
v_gene: TRBV19; d_gene: NA; j_gene: TRBJ1-2; CDR3aa: CASISRAGRDYGYTF; CDR3nt: TGTGCCAGTATCTCTCGGGCAGGGAGGGACTATGGCTACACCTTC
v_gene: TRBV7-3; d_gene: TRBD2; j_gene: TRBJ2-1; CDR3aa: CASSFPGLAVNEQFF; CDR3nt: TGTGCCAGCAGCTTCCCGGGACTAGCGGTTAATGAGCAGTTCTTC
v_gene: TRBV4-3; d_gene: TRBD1; j_gene: TRBJ1-2; CDR3aa: CASSQRQGQYGYTF; CDR3nt: TGCGCCAGCAGCCAGAGACAGGGGCAGTATGGCTACACCTTC
v_gene: TRBV7-3; d_gene: TRBD2; j_gene: TRBJ2-7; CDR3aa: CASSLIPGAGSEQYF; CDR3nt: TGTGCCAGCAGCTTAATCCCCGGAGCGGGAAGCGAGCAGTACTTC
v_gene: TRBV30; d_gene: NA; j_gene: TRBJ2-1; CDR3aa: CAWCVVGGKRFNEQFF; CDR3nt: TGTGCCTGGTGCGTCGTGGGCGGGAAACGATTCAATGAGCAGTTCTTC
v_gene: TRBV5-1; d_gene: NA; j_gene: TRBJ2-5; CDR3aa: CASSLLERETQYF; CDR3nt: TGCGCCAGCAGCTTGTTAGAGAGAGAGACCCAGTACTTC
v_gene: TRBV2; d_gene: TRBD1; j_gene: TRBJ1-4; CDR3aa: CASSEAGGQLTNEKLFF; CDR3nt: TGTGCCAGCAGTGAAGCGGGGGGACAGCTTACCAATGAAAAACTGTTTTTT
v_gene: TRBV9; d_gene: NA; j_gene: TRBJ1-3; CDR3aa: CASSVEGVPGNTIYF; CDR3nt: TGTGCCAGCAGCGTAGAGGGGGTGCCTGGAAACACCATATATTTT
v_gene: TRBV6-6; d_gene: NA; j_gene: TRBJ1-1; CDR3aa: CASSYLAGRSEAFF; CDR3nt: TGTGCCAGCAGTTACTTGGCAGGGAGGAGTGAAGCTTTCTTT
v_gene: TRBV7-8; d_gene: TRBD2; j_gene: TRBJ2-1; CDR3aa: CASSLGLTSGRSYNEQFF; CDR3nt: TGTGCCAGCAGCTTAGGGCTCACTAGCGGGAGAAGCTACAATGAGCAGTTCTTC
v_gene: TRBV6-1; d_gene: TRBD2; j_gene: TRBJ2-5; CDR3aa: CASSEGGSSAGAGETQYF; CDR3nt: TGTGCCAGCAGTGAAGGGGGTTCTTCGGCGGGAGCGGGGGAGACCCAGTACTTC
v_gene: TRBV6-1; d_gene: NA; j_gene: TRBJ2-5; CDR3aa: CASSEAIEGVETQYF; CDR3nt: TGTGCCAGCAGTGAAGCGATTGAGGGAGTGGAGACCCAGTACTTC
v_gene: TRBV7-3; d_gene: TRBD2; j_gene: TRBJ2-3; CDR3aa: CASNSGGPLTDTQYF; CDR3nt: TGTGCCAGCAATTCGGGAGGGCCCCTCACAGATACGCAGTATTTT
v_gene: TRBV5-1; d_gene: TRBD2; j_gene: TRBJ2-1; CDR3aa: CASSLLPSGSFRAYEQFF; CDR3nt: TGCGCCAGCAGCTTGTTGCCTAGCGGGAGCTTCCGGGCATATGAGCAGTTCTTC
v_gene: TRBV5-5; d_gene: NA; j_gene: TRBJ2-5; CDR3aa: CASSLPTGEETQYF; CDR3nt: TGTGCCAGCAGCTTGCCCACGGGAGAAGAGACCCAGTACTTC